These T cell receptor beta chains were read from a single sample in a study of shared clonotypes between healthy human individuals. Only in-frame clones appear in the TCRdb table, and some are missing; sequencing was by immunoSEQ multiplex PCR. The table shows roughly 2,000,000 clones, with around 93% occurring only once. Source material: naive CD8+ T cells from PBMCs. These receptors were obtained from a man between 18 and 35 years old in good health. Some clones in this sample may be carry-over from other donors' samples. Each CDR3 is given with its conserved first and last residue. D genes are given only for firm matches. Size is stated for part of the rows, as once, few or many counts, or as a class when the clone is expanded.

d_gene,j_gene,len,v_gene,abundance,CDR3nt,CDR3aa
NA,TRBJ2-7,13,TRBV19,NA,TGTGCCAGTTTTTGGGGGAAGGATTCCGAGCAGTACTTC,CASFWGKDSEQYF
NA,TRBJ2-1,12,TRBV28,NA,TGTGCCAGCAGTTTAGGGGGGAATGAGCAGTTCTTC,CASSLGGNEQFF
NA,TRBJ1-5,14,TRBV19,NA,TGTGCCAGTAGTATAGACAGGGCCAATCAGCCCCAGCATTTT,CASSIDRANQPQHF
TRBD2,TRBJ2-7,15,TRBV14,NA,TGTGCCAGCAGGGAACTAGCGGGCGTCCCCTACGAGCAGTACTTC,CASRELAGVPYEQYF
NA,TRBJ2-1,14,TRBV19,NA,TGTGCCAGTAGTATTCTGGTAGGAGGCAATGAGCAGTTCTTC,CASSILVGGNEQFF
NA,TRBJ2-7,15,TRBV13,NA,TGTGCCAGCAGCTTCATGGGCGGGGCTACTTACGAGCAGTACTTC,CASSFMGGATYEQYF
NA,TRBJ2-7,15,TRBV15,once,TGTGCCACCAGCAGAACCCCCAGGGCCTCCTACGAGCAGTACTTC,CATSRTPRASYEQYF
NA,TRBJ2-5,17,TRBV4-1,NA,TGCGCCAGCAGCCAAACACCTCCTGGGCCCAGGGAGGAGACCCAGTACTTC,CASSQTPPGPREETQYF
NA,TRBJ1-1,13,TRBV6-4,once,TGTGCCAGCAGTGACGGGGGCCCCACTGAAGCTTTCTTT,CASSDGGPTEAFF
NA,TRBJ2-1,14,TRBV7-9,NA,TGTGCCAGCAGCTTCAGGGGTCCCTACAATGAGCAGTTCTTC,CASSFRGPYNEQFF
TRBD1,TRBJ2-5,17,TRBV5-6,NA,TGTGCCAGCAGCCTCCTTATGGTGGACAGGGGGGTAGAGACCCAGTACTTC,CASSLLMVDRGVETQYF
TRBD1,TRBJ2-1,15,TRBV6-1,NA,TGTGCCAGCAGTGAAGCGGGACAGCGAGTTAATGAGCAGTTCTTC,CASSEAGQRVNEQFF
NA,TRBJ2-1,14,TRBV19,NA,TGTGCCAGTAGGGGTTCTCCCACCCCGCCAGAGCAGTTCTTC,CASRGSPTPPEQFF
NA,TRBJ1-5,16,TRBV7-8,NA,TGTGCCAGCAGCTTAGAGGTCAGGGGAAGCAATCAGCCCCAGCATTTT,CASSLEVRGSNQPQHF
NA,TRBJ2-7,11,TRBV27,NA,TGTGCCAGCGGATGGGGGGATGAGCAGTACTTC,CASGWGDEQYF
NA,TRBJ1-4,14,TRBV7-9,NA,TGTGCCAGCAGCTTAGGGTCGGCTAATGAAAAACTGTTTTTT,CASSLGSANEKLFF
NA,TRBJ2-3,15,TRBV19,NA,TGTGCCAGTAGTTTTGGCAGCGGGAGCACAGATACGCAGTATTTT,CASSFGSGSTDTQYF
TRBD2,TRBJ2-5,18,TRBV7-9,NA,TGTGCCAGCAGCTTAGCGTGGGGGAGGGAAGGGTACCAAGAGACCCAGTACTTC,CASSLAWGREGYQETQYF
TRBD1,TRBJ2-7,14,TRBV29-1,NA,TGCAGCGTTGACCTCCTACAGGGGTCCTACGAGCAGTACTTC,CSVDLLQGSYEQYF
TRBD2,TRBJ2-7,15,TRBV18,once,TGTGCCAGCTCAGGAGGACTAGCGCCTTCCGACGAGCAGTACTTC,CASSGGLAPSDEQYF
TRBD2,TRBJ2-1,16,TRBV5-4,NA,TGTGCCAGCAGCTCGCCGGGACTAGCGGACTACAATGAGCAGTTCTTC,CASSSPGLADYNEQFF
NA,TRBJ1-1,16,TRBV7-8,NA,TGTGCCAGCAGCTCCTCGATCTGGAAAGGCGACACTGAAGCTTTCTTT,CASSSSIWKGDTEAFF
NA,TRBJ1-2,10,TRBV20-1,few,TGCAGTGCTACCCGTGTCGGCTACACCTTC,CSATRVGYTF
NA,TRBJ2-1,12,TRBV10-3,once,TGTGCCATCAGGGACTCCGCCATCTCCGCGTTCTTC,CAIRDSAISAFF
TRBD2,TRBJ2-7,15,TRBV5-1,NA,TGCGCCAGCAGCTTGGCGCTAGCGGGAGCGAAAGAGCAGTACTTC,CASSLALAGAKEQYF
NA,TRBJ1-4,15,TRBV9,few,TGTGCCAGCAGCGGCTACAGTGGAGTTAATGAAAAACTGTTTTTT,CASSGYSGVNEKLFF
NA,TRBJ2-1,14,TRBV7-9,NA,TGTGCCAGCAGTACACCGGGACCAACCAATGAGCAGTTCTTC,CASSTPGPTNEQFF
NA,TRBJ2-2,14,TRBV9,NA,TGTGCCAGCAGCCAAGGGGGTGTCACCGGGGAGCTGTTTTTT,CASSQGGVTGELFF
NA,TRBJ1-3,15,TRBV4-3,many,TGCGCCAGCAGCCAAGGGGGGGCCCCGGGCCACACCATATATTTT,CASSQGGAPGHTIYF
TRBD2,TRBJ2-2,17,TRBV4-1,NA,TGCGCCAGCAGCCCCAGGGTTCAGCGGGAGGTTCCGGGGGAGCTGTTTTTT,CASSPRVQREVPGELFF